One T cell receptor beta chain is described in this entry. No antigen is known for it. The data were obtained in a study of T cell responses to AZD1222 COVID-19 vaccine. Study-level findings and limits: Recipients of AZD1222 seropositive at baseline numbered only 5 or 6. The study reported that nearly half of spike-specific TCRs target unmutated variant regions.

The CDR3 sequence is 17 residues long. Germline CDR1 is SGHRS and CDR2 is YFSETQ. The V end lost 4 bases, the J end lost 0 bases, and 14 bases lay between the germline ends. The repertoire was sequenced with immunoSEQ multiplex PCR; TCRdb's copy has only in-frame clones and lacks some. The sample consists of some 120,000 clones, about 89% of them appearing once. Sequencing used peripheral blood, obtained on day 0 of AZD1222 vaccination. This clonotype was obtained from an adult in good health. This chain connects TRBV5-1 to TRBJ2-6, with D possibly being TRBD1 or TRBD2 (5 bases each). CDR3 residues: CASSAWDGDSGANVLTF. CDR3 coding DNA: TGCGCCAGCAGCGCATGGGACGGCGACTCTGGGGCCAACGTCCTGACTTTC.